These 22 T cell receptor beta chains originate from one sample sequenced in a study of T cell changes during pregnancy in multiple sclerosis. Assay used: immunoSEQ multiplex PCR; TCRdb lists only in-frame clones, some missing. The repertoire holds 65,000 to 95,000 clones, with 90% to 95% as singletons. This specimen was peripheral blood, taken after pregnancy. The origin of the receptors is a female donor in good health, enrolled as a control in a pregnancy study.

The chain carries TRBV30 and TRBJ2-7; D possibly corresponds to TRBD1 (6 bases). The germline V and J ends were trimmed by 2 bases and 1 base, with 18 bases remaining between them. The CDR3 length is 16 residues. Germline V gene lookup returns CDR1 GTSNPN and CDR2 SVGIG (reference sequence). The DNA for the CDR3 is TGTGCCTGGAGTATTTTCGGGGACACGAGGTCCTACGAGCAGTACTTC. Protein sequence: CAWSIFGDTRSYEQYF.

J is TRBJ2-1 and V is TRBV29-1; 13 bases line up with TRBD2. J gave up 10 bases and V 7 bases, and 10 bases lay outside the gene matches. The CDR3 covers 14 residues. CDR1 and CDR2 from the germline V gene are SQVTM and ANQGSEA. CDR3 DNA sequence: TGCAGCGCACGGGGGACTAGCGGGATTGGGGAGCAGTTCTTC. It encodes CSARGTSGIGEQFF.

The chain uses TRBV7-9 and TRBJ2-3; the D gene is possibly TRBD2 (6 bases). Germline values: CDR1 SEHNR, CDR2 FQNEAQ (reference sequence). The CDR3 sequence is 15 residues long. V gave up 2 bases and J gave up 4 bases, with 13 bases separating them. The CDR3: CASSLLERAPDTQYF. CDR3 sequence (DNA): TGTGCCAGCAGCTTACTTGAGCGGGCCCCAGATACGCAGTATTTT.

The V and J genes are TRBV5-1 and TRBJ2-5; 11 nucleotides agree with TRBD2. The CDR3 totals 16 residues. CDR1 SGHRS and CDR2 YFSETQ come from the germline V gene. Trimming took 4 bases from V and 1 from J; bases not matched to a gene: 6. This CDR3 is CASSLSSGGSQETQYF. CDR3 bases: TGCGCCAGCAGCCTCTCTAGCGGGGGGTCCCAAGAGACCCAGTACTTC.

The chain has TRBV6-4 and TRBJ2-3; no clear D gene. This CDR3 contains 13 residues. The V end lost 2 bases, the J end lost 6 bases, and 9 bases lay between the germline ends. Germline values: CDR1 MRHNA, CDR2 SNTAGT. In DNA form, the CDR3 reads TGTGCCAGCAGTGACGACGAGGTCGATACGCAGTATTTT. It specifies CASSDDEVDTQYF.

The gene calls are TRBV7-3 and TRBJ1-3; TRBD1 agrees at 7 bases. Germline lookup yields CDR1 SGHTA and CDR2 FQGTGA. CDR3 length equals 13 residues. V was clipped by 5 bases and J by 3 bases; unmatched bases: 1. CDR3 sequence: CASSAGGGNTIYF. The CDR3 nucleotides are TGTGCCAGCAGCGCAGGGGGTGGAAACACCATATATTTT.

The V call is TRBV20-1, the J call TRBJ2-7; D is perhaps TRBD1 (5 bases). The CDR3 extends over 11 amino acids. Trimming removed 5 bases from V and 2 bases from J, with 7 bases in between. The V gene's germline CDR1 is DFQATT and CDR2 SNEGSKA (reference sequence). The CDR3 DNA sequence: TGCAGTGCTCCAGGGCCCTACGAGCAGTACTTC. This codes for CSAPGPYEQYF.

V is TRBV7-2 and J is TRBJ1-1; 8 positions agree with TRBD1. The CDR3 runs 12 residues. In germline, CDR1 is SGHTA, CDR2 FQGNSA. V shed 4 bases, J shed 11 bases, and the junction held 6 bases outside the gene matches. CDR3 protein: CASSSRDRSAFF. Here the CDR3 DNA reads TGTGCCAGCAGCTCGCGGGACAGGTCGGCTTTCTTT. Based on the CDR3 plus reference TRBV7-2 and TRBJ1-1, the full variable domain is GAGVSQSPSNKVTEKGKDVELRCDPISGHTALYWYRQSLGQGLEFLIYFQGNSAPDKSGLPSDRFSAERTGGSVSTLTIQRTQQEDSAVYLCASSSRDRSAFFGQGTRLTVV.

The rearrangement joins TRBV6-4 to TRBJ2-1; 7 positions match TRBD2. V lost 5 bases to trimming and J lost 4 bases; unmatched junction nucleotides: 8. Germline V lookup: CDR1 MRHNA, CDR2 SNTAGT. The CDR3 extends over 15 amino acids. CDR3 protein: CASSPVGSGYNEQFF. CDR3 DNA: TGTGCCAGCAGTCCCGTGGGTAGCGGGTACAATGAGCAGTTCTTC.

The chain uses TRBV19 and TRBJ2-2, with TRBD2 identical over 12 bases. This CDR3 region has 18 residues. CDR1 is LNHDA and CDR2 is SQIVND in the germline V gene (reference sequence). With 2 bases clipped from V and 3 bases from J, the junction kept 7 bases outside the gene matches. The CDR3 DNA reads TGTGCCAGTAGTATACCCCACACTAGCGGGGGGTACACCGGGGAGCTGTTTTTT. Its protein product is CASSIPHTSGGYTGELFF.

V gene TRBV6-6 combines with J gene TRBJ2-3; the D gene is possibly TRBD2 (6 bases). V lost 1 base and J 8 bases, leaving 16 bases between the germline ends. The CDR3 runs to 15 residues. Germline V CDR1 and CDR2: MNHNY, SVGAGI (reference sequence). The CDR3 spells CASSYLDLVGGTQYF. DNA of the CDR3: TGTGCCAGCAGTTACTTGGACCTCGTGGGGGGTACGCAGTATTTT.

V and J are TRBV7-8 and TRBJ1-1; perhaps TRBD1 as D (5 bases). Looked up from germline, CDR1 is SGHVS and CDR2 is FQNEAQ. V was shortened by 1 base and J by 8 bases, with 11 bases between the two germline ends. This CDR3 contains 13 residues. The CDR3 sequence is CASSLGGRREAFF. CDR3 bases: TGTGCCAGCAGCTTAGGGGGCAGAAGGGAAGCTTTCTTT.

The chain is built from TRBV25-1 and TRBJ1-2, with a weak D call TRBD1 (6 bases). V gave up 2 bases and J gave up 6 bases, with 19 bases separating them. From germline, CDR1 is MGHDK and CDR2 SYGVNS. The CDR3 runs to 16 residues. The CDR3 sequence is CASSERRTVEEDGYTF. CDR3 bases: TGTGCCAGCAGTGAAAGAAGGACAGTGGAGGAGGATGGCTACACCTTC.

The chain is built from TRBV6-1 and TRBJ1-4; maybe TRBD1 (5 bases). This CDR3 contains 16 residues. Germline lookup yields CDR1 MNHNS and CDR2 SASEGT. V lost 0 bases and J lost 7, with 15 bases in between. The chain's CDR3 is CASSEALGGGGEKLFF. CDR3 bases: TGTGCCAGCAGTGAAGCGCTCGGCGGGGGTGGTGAAAAACTGTTTTTT.

V gene TRBV19 combines with J gene TRBJ1-2; D is unresolved. Germline CDR1 is LNHDA and CDR2 is SQIVND (reference sequence). V lost 6 bases to trimming and J lost 1 base, with 6 bases between them. The CDR3 covers 12 residues. CDR3 nucleotide sequence: TGTGCCAGTAGCCTATTTAACTATGGCTACACCTTC. It specifies CASSLFNYGYTF.

This clone was recorded only once. The V gene is TRBV5-6, the J gene TRBJ2-5, with 9 bases aligning to TRBD1. The J call could be wrong; TRBJ2-7 is a better fit for the DNA end. The CDR3 consists of 13 residues. The germline gives CDR1 SGHDT, CDR2 YYEEEE. In DNA, the CDR3 is TGTGCCAGCAGCTCGGACAGGGGATACGAGCAGTACTTC. Its translation is CASSSDRGYEQYF.

This clone was detected only once. The chain is built from TRBV2 and TRBJ2-7, with TRBD1 matching over 7 bases. Germline V lookup: CDR1 SNHLY, CDR2 FYNNEI. The CDR3 extends over 13 amino acids. J gave up 3 bases and V 7 bases, and 6 bases lay outside the gene matches. In nucleotides, the CDR3 is TGTGCCAGCACTCGGGACAGAGACTACGAGCAGTACTTC. Translation gives CASTRDRDYEQYF.

The V gene is TRBV19, the J gene TRBJ2-3, with TRBD2 identical over 15 bases. The CDR3 is 15 amino acids. CDR1 LNHDA and CDR2 SQIVND come from the germline V gene (reference sequence). The junction had 3 bases not matched to a gene; V was cut back by 7 bases and J by 4 bases. The CDR3 nucleotides are TGTGCCAGTACGGGACTAGCGGGGGGCGCAGATACGCAGTATTTT. Its protein product is CASTGLAGGADTQYF.

The chain employs TRBV27 and TRBJ1-2, with a tentative D call TRBD1 (5 bases). Germline-derived CDR1 and CDR2 are MNHEY and SMNVEV (reference sequence). The V gene lost 3 bases and the J gene lost 3 bases, with 14 bases spanning the gap. The CDR3 loop spans 15 amino acids. Here the CDR3 reads CASSLTVNPYYGYTF. The CDR3 region has the DNA TGTGCCAGCAGTTTGACAGTTAACCCATACTATGGCTACACCTTC.

The J gene is TRBJ2-7, the V gene TRBV10-3; a possible D gene is TRBD1 (6 bases). Germline values: CDR1 ENHRY, CDR2 SYGVKD. The CDR3 has 15 residues. The V and J ends lost 0 bases and 7 bases respectively, with 16 bases between them. The CDR3, as DNA: TGTGCCATCAGTGAGTCGAGAGGGGGTGGGTGGGAGCAGTACTTC. This codes for CAISESRGGGWEQYF.

The chain combines TRBV2 with TRBJ1-1; tentatively, D is TRBD1 (5 bases). V gave up 8 bases and J gave up 4 bases, with 11 bases separating them. This CDR3 contains 12 residues. Germline V gene lookup returns CDR1 SNHLY and CDR2 FYNNEI. The CDR3 DNA reads as TGTGCCAGCTCGGGGGTAGGCACTGAAGCTTTCTTT. It translates to CASSGVGTEAFF.

This chain uses TRBV5-1 with TRBJ2-2; TRBD1 aligns across 10 bases. The CDR3 has 15 amino acids. The ends lost 5 bases at V and 6 bases at J; junction bases unmatched: 7. Per the germline V gene, CDR1 is SGHRS and CDR2 is YFSETQ. CDR3 sequence: CASRRQGASAGELFF. CDR3 nucleotides: TGCGCCAGCAGACGACAGGGGGCGAGCGCCGGGGAGCTGTTTTTT.